This T cell receptor beta chain was found in a study of human T cells and chemical hapten exposure. Study-wide results and caveats: After DPC sensitization, TCRs above 1 in 1000 frequency showed no change.

In regard to this clonotype: As yet, its antigen is unknown.

TCRdb ran MiXCR on the RACE reads and lists one entry per CDR3 protein. This table holds around 180,000 distinct CDR3 sequences, around 30% found once. This CDR3 is built from 14 residues. CDR1 is DFQATT, CDR2 SNEGSKA, per germline (reference sequence). Trimming removed 3 bases from V and 1 base from J; junction bases left unmatched: 5. Time point defined: pre-sensitization, week 0. Sample treatment: therapeutic diphenylcyclopropenone sensitization with weekly scalp DPC. This sequence joins TRBV20-1 and TRBJ1-2; 7 positions agree with TRBD1. This sample comprised whole blood, obtained in connection with sensitization to the hapten diphenylcyclopropenone (DPC). The sequence was obtained from a woman aged 30 to 39 with alopecia areata. Some clones in this sample may be carry-over from other donors' samples. The CDR3 DNA follows: TGCAGTGCTAGCACCCAGGGGGGTAACTATGGCTACACCTTC. As protein: CSASTQGGNYGYTF.